This passage covers 17 T cell receptor beta chains from one sample sequenced in a study of blood T cell repertoires in COVID-19. This table comes from immunoSEQ multiplex PCR, and its TCRdb copy is limited to in-frame clones, with some not included. The sample carries about 60,000 clones, 80% to 85% recorded once. The sequencing input was peripheral blood. The receptors stem from a human donor in a cohort sampled during active COVID-19.

V gene TRBV6-5 combines with J gene TRBJ1-6; D unclear. Looked up from germline, CDR1 is MNHEY and CDR2 is SVGAGI. There are 15 residues in the CDR3. Trimming stripped 6 bases from V and 7 bases from J, with 16 bases between. DNA of the CDR3: TGTGCCAGCAGGCGGGAGGCCTCGCGAAATTCACCCCTCCACTTT. It specifies CASRREASRNSPLHF.

The chain uses TRBV28 and TRBJ2-1; TRBD2 might be the D (5 bases). This CDR3 comprises 14 residues. From germline, CDR1 is MDHEN and CDR2 SYDVKM. Trimming stripped 3 bases from V and 10 bases from J, with 16 bases between. In nucleotides, the CDR3 is TGTGCCAGCAGTTTCTCCCTCCTAGCTAGGGAGCAGTTCTTC. The encoded protein is CASSFSLLAREQFF.

This clone occurred once. This rearrangement joins TRBV3-1 (or the pseudogene TRBV3-2) to TRBJ1-1; possibly TRBD1 for D (6 bases). V was pared by 3 bases and J by 5 bases, with 13 bases between. This CDR3 spans 14 amino acids. From germline, CDR1 is LGHDT and CDR2 YNNKEL (reference sequence). The CDR3: CASSQQTGSTEAFF. The CDR3 DNA sequence: TGTGCCAGCAGCCAGCAAACAGGGAGTACTGAAGCTTTCTTT.

The V gene is TRBV4-2, the J gene TRBJ2-5, with TRBD2 matching over 14 bases. Germline CDR1 is LGHNA and CDR2 is YNFKEQ. This CDR3 has 17 amino acids. V was clipped by 0 bases and J by 7 bases; unmatched bases: 7. CDR3 residues: CASSQETSGGATGTQYF. CDR3 DNA: TGTGCCAGCAGCCAAGAGACTAGCGGGGGGGCGACAGGGACCCAGTACTTC.

The chain combines TRBV28 with TRBJ1-1, with a tentative D call TRBD1 (5 bases). Germline values: CDR1 MDHEN, CDR2 SYDVKM. CDR3 length: 13 residues. Trimming took 5 bases from V and 0 from J, leaving 7 bases between them. The CDR3 region has the DNA TGTGCCAGCAGTCCGGGGGTGAACACTGAAGCTTTCTTT. This codes for CASSPGVNTEAFF. Using reference TRBV28 and TRBJ1-1 for the parts outside the CDR3, the full variable domain is DVKVTQSSRYLVKRTGEKVFLECVQDMDHENMFWYRQDPGLGLRLIYFSYDVKMKEKGDIPEGYSVSREKKERFSLILESASTNQTSMYLCASSPGVNTEAFFGQGTRLTVV.

The V gene is TRBV6-5, the J gene TRBJ2-1; 10 bases line up with TRBD1. The germline CDR1 and CDR2 sequences are MNHEY and SVGAGI. The CDR3 loop spans 13 amino acids. V gave up 11 bases and J gave up 10 bases; unmatched junction bases: 11. CDR3: CAVWDRGSGEQFF. As DNA, the CDR3 is TGTGCCGTCTGGGACAGGGGAAGCGGGGAGCAGTTCTTC.

The chain is built from TRBV5-4 and TRBJ2-7, with 9 bases fitting TRBD1. Unmatched junction bases numbered 17, after V lost 4 bases and J lost 0 bases. The CDR3 totals 19 residues. Germline V gene data show CDR1 as SGHNT and CDR2 as YYREEE (reference sequence). The CDR3 DNA follows: TGTGCCAGCAGCCTCGGATGGGGGCTTGGGACAGGGAGCTCCTACGAGCAGTACTTC. Translation: CASSLGWGLGTGSSYEQYF.

The chain carries TRBV28 and TRBJ2-1; TRBD2 agrees at 10 bases. Germline CDR1 reads MDHEN; CDR2 reads SYDVKM. V was clipped by 4 bases and J by 6 bases; unmatched bases: 9. There are 16 residues in the CDR3. Here the CDR3 reads CASSSLLAGASNEQFF. The CDR3, as DNA: TGTGCCAGCAGTTCGCTTCTAGCGGGGGCCTCCAATGAGCAGTTCTTC.

The CDR3 loop reads CASSQLAGGSKNIQYF. In DNA, the CDR3 is TGTGCCAGCAGCCAACTAGCGGGGGGCTCCAAAAACATTCAGTACTTC. The chain recombines TRBV6-2 or TRBV6-3 with TRBJ2-4; 12 positions agree with TRBD2. CDR3 length: 16 residues. Unmatched junction bases numbered 5, after V lost 6 bases and J lost 2 bases. Germline CDR1 and CDR2: MNHEY and SVGEGT.

The rearrangement links TRBV6-5 to TRBJ1-1; TRBD1 matches 8 bases. The CDR3 runs 15 residues. Germline assignment: CDR1 MNHEY and CDR2 SVGAGI. V shed 5 bases, J shed 3 bases, and the junction held 8 bases outside the gene matches. The CDR3: CASSRTGRDHTEAFF. As DNA, the CDR3 is TGTGCCAGCAGTAGGACAGGGAGGGATCACACTGAAGCTTTCTTT.

The V call is TRBV5-1, the J call TRBJ2-1; 12 nucleotides line up with TRBD2. The CDR3 is 15 residues long. Germline V gene data show CDR1 as SGHRS and CDR2 as YFSETQ. The junction had 7 bases not matched to a gene; V was cut back by 3 bases and J by 9 bases. The CDR3 region has the DNA TGCGCCAGCAGCTCGACGACTAGCGGGGGCGGTGAGCAGTTCTTC. Translating it yields CASSSTTSGGGEQFF.

V and J are TRBV28 and TRBJ1-5, with 8 bases lining up with TRBD1. The germline gives CDR1 MDHEN, CDR2 SYDVKM. Trimming cost V 9 bases and J 3 bases; bases outside gene matches: 7. The CDR3 runs to 14 residues. CDR3 in DNA: TGTGCCAGTCGGGACAGGCCTTTCAATCAGCCCCAGCATTTT. Its translation is CASRDRPFNQPQHF.

This chain joins TRBV19 and TRBJ2-6; a weak D match, TRBD1 (5 bases). Trimming left V 3 bases short and J 2 bases short, with 17 bases between. The length of the CDR3 is 18 residues. Germline V CDR1 and CDR2: LNHDA, SQIVND (reference sequence). CDR3 in amino acids: CASSISPTVIAGANVLTF. The CDR3 DNA sequence: TGTGCCAGTAGTATCTCACCGACAGTCATCGCTGGGGCCAACGTCCTGACTTTC.

The chain is built from TRBV5-1 and TRBJ1-1; D unclear. Germline CDR1 is SGHRS and CDR2 is YFSETQ. This CDR3 has 15 residues. Trimming took 4 bases from V and 1 from J, leaving 14 bases between them. CDR3 DNA: TGCGCCAGCAGCCGGGAGGCCCTGGGGAACACTGAAGCTTTCTTT. Translating gives CASSREALGNTEAFF.

The chain is built from TRBV3-1 (or the pseudogene TRBV3-2) and TRBJ2-5; 7 bases agree with TRBD2. Per the germline V gene, CDR1 is LGHDT and CDR2 is YNNKEL (reference sequence). CDR3 size: 14 residues. V lost 5 bases and J lost 2; bases outside the gene matches: 5. CDR3 DNA sequence: TGTGCCAGCAGCTCAGGCGGGGGTCAAGAGACCCAGTACTTC. As protein: CASSSGGGQETQYF.

This clone was detected only a few times. V gene TRBV6-1 combines with J gene TRBJ2-7; the D gene is possibly TRBD1 (6 bases). CDR1 and CDR2 from the germline V gene are MNHNS and SASEGT. The CDR3 is made up of 15 amino acids. With 2 bases removed from V and 3 bases from J, the gap between germline ends came to 14 bases. The CDR3 nucleotides read TGTGCCAGCAGTGAACCCATCGACAGGTACTACGAGCAGTACTTC. It yields the protein CASSEPIDRYYEQYF.

The V call is TRBV7-6, the J call TRBJ1-6, with D possibly TRBD1 on 6 matching bases. V was cut by 3 bases and J by 13 bases, with 13 bases left in between. This CDR3 contains 13 residues. Germline V gene data show CDR1 as SGHVS and CDR2 as FNYEAQ. CDR3: CASSLNRGAPLHF. For the CDR3, the DNA is TGTGCCAGCAGCTTGAATCGGGGGGCGCCCCTCCACTTT.